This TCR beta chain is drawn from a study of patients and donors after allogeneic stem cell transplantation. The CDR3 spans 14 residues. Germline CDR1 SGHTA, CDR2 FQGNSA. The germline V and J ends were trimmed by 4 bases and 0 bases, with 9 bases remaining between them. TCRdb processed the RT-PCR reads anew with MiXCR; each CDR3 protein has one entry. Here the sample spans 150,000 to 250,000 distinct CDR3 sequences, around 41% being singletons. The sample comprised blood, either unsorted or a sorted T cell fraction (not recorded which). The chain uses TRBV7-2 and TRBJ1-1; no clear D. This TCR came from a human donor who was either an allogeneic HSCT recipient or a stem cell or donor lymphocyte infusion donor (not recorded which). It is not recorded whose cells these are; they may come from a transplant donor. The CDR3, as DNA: TGTGCCAGCAGCTATCGGGCCGTGAACACTGAAGCTTTCTTT. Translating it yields CASSYRAVNTEAFF.